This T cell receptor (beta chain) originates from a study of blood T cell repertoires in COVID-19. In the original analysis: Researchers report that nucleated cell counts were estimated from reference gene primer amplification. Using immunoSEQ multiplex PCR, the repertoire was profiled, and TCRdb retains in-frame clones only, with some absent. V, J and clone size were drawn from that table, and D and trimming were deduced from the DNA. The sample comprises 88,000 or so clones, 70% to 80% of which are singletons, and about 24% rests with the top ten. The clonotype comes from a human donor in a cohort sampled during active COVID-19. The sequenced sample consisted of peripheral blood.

CDR3 bases: TGCGCCAGCAGCCAAACAGGGCCCCTTAGTTTGGAGCAGTACTTC. Translating gives CASSQTGPLSLEQYF. The rearrangement uses TRBV5-1 and TRBJ2-7; a possible D gene is TRBD1 (6 bases). The CDR3 is 15 amino acids. Germline V gene lookup returns CDR1 SGHRS and CDR2 YFSETQ. V was shortened by 4 bases and J by 7 bases, with 21 bases between the two germline ends.